One and the same sample provided the 31 T cell receptor beta chains below, sequenced in a study of T cells after posttransplantation cyclophosphamide. Here immunoSEQ multiplex PCR was the method, and the copy in TCRdb shows in-frame clones only, minus some. The sample holds tens of thousands of clones, around 98% seen once. The sample was naive CD8+ T cells sorted from PBMCs. These receptors all come from a man between 40 and 49 years old in good health, CMV-negative, and a related stem cell transplant donor.

The gene calls are TRBV29-1 and TRBJ2-7; D unresolved. The CDR3 length is 11 residues. The V gene's germline CDR1 is SQVTM and CDR2 ANQGSEA. V lost 4 bases to trimming and J lost 3 bases, with 7 bases between them. CDR3 in DNA: TGCAGCGTTGGGAGAGGCTACGAGCAGTACTTC. This sequence encodes CSVGRGYEQYF.

The chain combines TRBV5-4 with TRBJ2-2; 12 nucleotides line up with TRBD2. With V trimmed by 4 bases and J by 5 bases, 9 bases remained unmatched. The CDR3 runs to 17 residues. Germline CDR1 is SGHNT and CDR2 is YYREEE (reference sequence). In DNA, the CDR3 is TGTGCCAGCAGCGACCCCCTAGCGGGAGGGAGAACCGGGGAGCTGTTTTTT. As protein: CASSDPLAGGRTGELFF.

The J gene is TRBJ2-1, the V gene TRBV5-1; D unclear. The CDR3 is made up of 15 amino acids. Per the germline V gene, CDR1 is SGHRS and CDR2 is YFSETQ. V gave up 5 bases and J gave up 0 bases, with 12 bases separating them. CDR3: CASSGPLSSYNEQFF. The CDR3 region has the DNA TGCGCCAGCAGTGGCCCTTTAAGCTCCTACAATGAGCAGTTCTTC. Full variable domain (missing parts from reference TRBV5-1 and TRBJ2-1): KAGVTQTPRYLIKTRGQQVTLSCSPISGHRSVSWYQQTPGQGLQFLFEYFSETQRNKGNFPGRFSGRQFSNSRSEMNVSTLELGDSALYLCASSGPLSSYNEQFFGPGTRLTVL.

CDR3 in amino acids: CSVEGVAGGSNEQFF. As DNA, the CDR3 is TGCAGCGTTGAAGGCGTAGCGGGAGGATCCAATGAGCAGTTCTTC. The V gene is TRBV29-1, the J gene TRBJ2-1; 10 bases match TRBD2. This CDR3 comprises 15 residues. In germline, CDR1 is SQVTM, CDR2 ANQGSEA. V trimming: 1 base; J trimming: 6 bases; junction bases outside the gene matches: 6.

A single count supports this clone. At one of its ends the junction is not consistent with the germline gene, which may arise from a read error. This rearrangement joins TRBV4-1 to TRBJ2-3, with TRBD2 identical over 8 bases. The CDR3 runs 18 residues. The germline V gene encodes CDR1 MGHRA and CDR2 YSYEKL. The CDR3 DNA is TGCGCCAGCAACCAAGGCCCTTCTCGGCGGGAGGTCACAGATACGCAGTATTTT. This encodes CASNQGPSRREVTDTQYF.

This rearrangement joins TRBV14 to TRBJ2-1; 7 bases agree with TRBD2. The CDR3 has 13 amino acids. V shed 6 bases, J shed 4 bases, and the junction held 3 bases outside the gene matches. CDR1 is SGHDN, CDR2 FVKESK, per germline. The CDR3 nucleotides read TGTGCCAGCAGTTCTAGCGGATACAATGAGCAGTTCTTC. It specifies CASSSSGYNEQFF.

This clone has only one observation. The chain joins TRBV10-3 to TRBJ2-1; possible D gene TRBD2, 6 bases. Germline CDR1 and CDR2: ENHRY and SYGVKD. The germline V and J ends were trimmed by 11 bases and 7 bases, with 24 bases remaining between them. This CDR3 region has 15 residues. CDR3 sequence reads: CAPSPSSGGDNEQFF. The CDR3 coding sequence is TGTGCCCCGTCCCCTAGCAGCGGAGGGGATAATGAGCAGTTCTTC.

The chain joins TRBV7-8 to TRBJ1-2, with 8 nucleotides matching TRBD1. Germline V gene data show CDR1 as SGHVS and CDR2 as FQNEAQ. The J segment lost 7 bases and the V segment lost 4 bases, leaving 17 bases of the junction unmatched. The CDR3 runs to 17 residues. The DNA of the CDR3 is TGTGCCAGCAGCTACGATTATTGGACAGGGCCCAGAGGTGGCTACACCTTC. This translates into CASSYDYWTGPRGGYTF. The full variable domain, in which reference TRBV7-8 and TRBJ1-2 provide the parts outside the CDR3, is GAGVSQSPRYKVAKRGQDVALRCDPISGHVSLFWYQQALGQGPEFLTYFQNEAQLDKSGLPSDRFFAERPEGSVSTLKIQRTQQEDSAVYLCASSYDYWTGPRGGYTFGSGTRLTVV.

The J gene is TRBJ1-1, the V gene TRBV5-5; no definite D call. V lost 2 bases, J lost 0 bases, and 8 bases lay in between. The CDR3 loop spans 14 amino acids. The V gene's germline CDR1 is SGHKS and CDR2 YYEKEE (reference sequence). The CDR3 region is CASSFTELNTEAFF. The CDR3 DNA reads TGTGCCAGCAGCTTCACCGAGTTGAACACTGAAGCTTTCTTT. Variable domain in full (rest from reference TRBV5-5 and TRBJ1-1): DAGVTQSPTHLIKTRGQQVTLRCSPISGHKSVSWYQQVLGQGPQFIFQYYEKEERGRGNFPDRFSARQFPNYSSELNVNALLLGDSALYLCASSFTELNTEAFFGQGTRLTVV.

This chain connects TRBV2 to TRBJ2-5; a possible D gene is TRBD2 (6 bases). Germline V gene data show CDR1 as SNHLY and CDR2 as FYNNEI. V was clipped by 7 bases and J by 3 bases, with 9 bases between them. The CDR3 sequence is 12 residues long. CDR3 protein: CASMGGKETQYF. Here the CDR3 DNA reads TGTGCCAGCATGGGGGGAAAAGAGACCCAGTACTTC.

The chain joins TRBV28 to TRBJ1-3, with D uncertain. The CDR3 has 15 amino acids. The V gene lost 6 bases and the J gene lost 1 base, with 13 bases spanning the gap. Germline V gene lookup returns CDR1 MDHEN and CDR2 SYDVKM. The CDR3 DNA follows: TGTGCCAGCAGGGTTTACCGGGTGTCTGGAAACACCATATATTTT. This translates into CASRVYRVSGNTIYF.

V is TRBV27 and J is TRBJ1-2; unclear D gene. Germline loops: CDR1 MNHEY, CDR2 SMNVEV (reference sequence). V lost 0 bases, J lost 8 bases, and 22 bases lay in between. The CDR3 is 17 amino acids. The CDR3 coding sequence is TGTGCCAGCAGTTTATCCCCTCCCCCTGCCGGTCCGGGGGGCTACACCTTC. This codes for CASSLSPPPAGPGGYTF.

This rearrangement joins TRBV5-5 to TRBJ2-2, with a weak D call TRBD1 (6 bases). CDR3 length: 13 residues. The V end lost 2 bases, the J end lost 5 bases, and 7 bases lay between the germline ends. The V gene's germline CDR1 is SGHKS and CDR2 YYEKEE (reference sequence). The CDR3 bases are TGTGCCAGCAGCTTACAGGGAACCGGGGAGCTGTTTTTT. Its protein product is CASSLQGTGELFF.

Notes on this clone: One junction end disagrees with the germline gene, perhaps due to a read error. This chain joins TRBV7-7 and TRBJ2-1; D may be TRBD2 (6 bases). The CDR3 spans 14 residues. Per germline, CDR1 SSHAT and CDR2 FNYEAQ (reference sequence). The CDR3 region has the DNA TGTGCTAGCAGCTTAGGGACTCCCCCCAATGAGCAGTTCTTC. It codes for CASSLGTPPNEQFF. The entire variable domain, with the rest obtained from reference TRBV7-7 and TRBJ2-1, is as follows: GAGVSQSPRYKVTKRGQDVTLRCDPISSHATLYWYQQALGQGPEFLTYFNYEAQPDKSGLPSDRFSAERPEGSISTLTIQRTEQRDSAMYRCASSLGTPPNEQFFGPGTRLTVL.

A word on this clone: At one boundary the junction diverges from the germline segment, which might be a read error. The chain recombines TRBV2 with TRBJ1-2; D ambiguous. The germline gives CDR1 SNHLY, CDR2 FYNNEI. This CDR3 spans 14 amino acids. This CDR3 is CASRNTASVYDYTF. CDR3 sequence (DNA): TGTGCCAGCAGAAACACGGCTAGCGTGTATGACTACACCTTC.

The V gene is TRBV19, the J gene TRBJ2-7; 11 bases fit TRBD1. Germline trimming cut 6 bases from V and 5 bases from J; bases unmatched to any gene: 6. This CDR3 has 14 amino acids. Germline loops: CDR1 LNHDA, CDR2 SQIVND (reference sequence). The CDR3 nucleotides read TGTGCCAGTAGAAGGACAGGGGGCTTGGACGAGCAGTACTTC. Translating gives CASRRTGGLDEQYF.

This chain links TRBV11-1 with TRBJ1-1; a weak D match, TRBD1 (6 bases). The CDR3 has 12 residues. V gave up 3 bases and J gave up 8 bases, with 10 bases separating them. The V gene's germline CDR1 is SGHAT and CDR2 FQDESV (reference sequence). The CDR3 coding sequence is TGTGCCAGCAGCTTGAGTGGGACAGAAGCTTTCTTT. Its translation is CASSLSGTEAFF.

The gene calls are TRBV7-9 and TRBJ2-3, with D perhaps matching TRBD1 (6 bases). Germline values: CDR1 SEHNR, CDR2 FQNEAQ (reference sequence). CDR3 length: 13 amino acids. V was pared by 5 bases and J by 13 bases, with 19 bases between. CDR3 in amino acids: CASSAQQGLIKYF. The DNA for the CDR3 is TGTGCCAGCAGCGCCCAACAGGGTTTAATCAAGTATTTT.

The chain combines TRBV5-4 with TRBJ2-1; 9 positions match TRBD1. The CDR3 is made up of 15 amino acids. J was trimmed by 3 bases and V by 6 bases; bases with no gene match: 7. The germline V gene has CDR1 SGHNT and CDR2 YYREEE (reference sequence). The CDR3 sequence: CASTIGTGNYNEQFF. The CDR3 DNA reads TGTGCCAGCACAATCGGGACAGGGAACTACAATGAGCAGTTCTTC.

The rearrangement links TRBV4-1 to TRBJ2-7, with 7 bases matching TRBD1. Germline-derived CDR1 and CDR2 are MGHRA and YSYEKL. The CDR3 runs to 14 residues. V lost 3 bases and J lost 7; bases outside the gene matches: 9. The CDR3, as DNA: TGCGCCAGCAGCCAGAAAACAGGGGTAGGGGAGCAGTACTTC. This encodes CASSQKTGVGEQYF.

V gene TRBV27 combines with J gene TRBJ1-5; 7 bases are shared with TRBD1. This CDR3 has 15 amino acids. The V gene's germline CDR1 is MNHEY and CDR2 SMNVEV (reference sequence). Trimming removed 8 bases from V and 4 bases from J; junction bases left unmatched: 11. Here the CDR3 reads CASGPGGVLNQPQHF. CDR3 coding DNA: TGTGCCAGCGGACCAGGGGGTGTATTGAATCAGCCCCAGCATTTT.

The chain combines TRBV2 with TRBJ2-1, with 11 positions matching TRBD2. V lost 6 bases to trimming and J lost 5 bases; unmatched junction nucleotides: 9. CDR1 and CDR2 (germline): SNHLY, FYNNEI. The CDR3 is 16 residues long. CDR3 residues: CASSAWGTSGNNEQFF. In nucleotides, the CDR3 is TGTGCCAGCAGCGCCTGGGGGACTAGCGGTAACAATGAGCAGTTCTTC.

This chain uses TRBV13 with TRBJ2-2, with a tentative D call TRBD1 (6 bases). This CDR3 contains 16 residues. Trimming cost V 3 bases and J 3 bases, with 14 bases left between them. In germline, CDR1 is PRHDT, CDR2 FYEKMQ (reference sequence). The CDR3 loop is CASSFEQGIDTGELFF. The DNA of the CDR3 is TGTGCCAGCAGCTTTGAACAGGGAATAGACACCGGGGAGCTGTTTTTT.

The chain uses TRBV7-3 and TRBJ2-1, with 12 bases lining up with TRBD2. CDR1 SGHTA and CDR2 FQGTGA come from the germline V gene. The ends lost 2 bases at V and 7 bases at J; junction bases unmatched: 6. This CDR3 has 16 residues. CDR3: CASSLGGLAGLNEQFF. CDR3 DNA: TGTGCCAGCAGCTTAGGGGGACTAGCGGGTCTTAATGAGCAGTTCTTC.

A word on this clone: The same CDR3 is also encoded by other DNA sequences in this sample. The chain employs TRBV7-6 and TRBJ2-2, with a weak D call TRBD2 (5 bases). The CDR3 spans 14 residues. Germline CDR1 reads SGHVS; CDR2 reads FNYEAQ. V shed 5 bases and J shed 5 bases, with 12 bases lying between them. CDR3 sequence (DNA): TGTGCCAGCAGCACTTTGACGGGGACCGGGGAGCTGTTTTTT. It codes for CASSTLTGTGELFF.

The chain carries TRBV6-1 and TRBJ2-1; 9 bases map to TRBD1. Per germline, CDR1 MNHNS and CDR2 SASEGT. CDR3 length equals 12 residues. The V and J ends lost 6 bases and 7 bases, in that order; junction bases with no gene match: 1. The CDR3 reads CASSDRGNEQFF. The CDR3 nucleotides read TGTGCCAGCAGCGACAGGGGGAATGAGCAGTTCTTC.

This clone has only one observation. The V and J genes are TRBV28 and TRBJ2-7, with D unresolved. CDR1 and CDR2 (germline): MDHEN, SYDVKM. The CDR3 contains 15 residues. Trimming pared 2 bases from V and 0 bases from J, leaving 11 bases between. The CDR3 here is CASSLEHSSSYEQYF. CDR3 coding DNA: TGTGCCAGCAGTTTAGAACACAGTAGCTCCTACGAGCAGTACTTC.

The chain links TRBV21-1 to TRBJ2-1; the D call TRBD1 from the table was never checked on the DNA. TRBV21-1 is termed a pseudogene. The CDR3 consists of 15 residues. The CDR3 DNA is TGTGCCAGCAGCAAAGTCCCTACAGAGTACAATGAGCAGTTCTTC. Its translation is CASSKVPTEYNEQFF.

The V gene is TRBV28, the J gene TRBJ2-7; the D gene is possibly TRBD1 (6 bases). Trimming shortened V by 3 bases and J by 12 bases, and 15 bases separated the two germline ends. The germline gives CDR1 MDHEN, CDR2 SYDVKM. This CDR3 comprises 12 residues. CDR3 DNA sequence: TGTGCCAGCAGTTTTGTTGGTAGGGACACGTACTTC. Translating gives CASSFVGRDTYF.

The rearrangement joins TRBV13 to TRBJ2-2; 7 nucleotides line up with TRBD1. J gave up 0 bases and V 5 bases, and 3 bases lay outside the gene matches. From germline, CDR1 is PRHDT and CDR2 FYEKMQ (reference sequence). This CDR3 region has 15 residues. CDR3 in amino acids: CASSLGTANTGELFF. The CDR3 DNA reads TGTGCCAGCAGCCTTGGGACAGCGAACACCGGGGAGCTGTTTTTT. The full variable domain, its missing parts supplied by reference TRBV13 and TRBJ2-2, is AAGVIQSPRHLIKEKRETATLKCYPIPRHDTVYWYQQGPGQDPQFLISFYEKMQSDKGSIPDRFSAQQFSDYHSELNMSSLELGDSALYFCASSLGTANTGELFFGEGSRLTVL.

The rearrangement joins TRBV6-5 to TRBJ2-7; 7 bases are a match to TRBD2. This CDR3 is 15 amino acids long. The germline CDR1 and CDR2 sequences are MNHEY and SVGAGI. V shed 4 bases, J shed 2 bases, and the junction held 8 bases outside the gene matches. The chain's CDR3 is CASSWGGTYPYEQYF. The CDR3 DNA follows: TGTGCCAGCAGTTGGGGAGGGACCTACCCCTACGAGCAGTACTTC.